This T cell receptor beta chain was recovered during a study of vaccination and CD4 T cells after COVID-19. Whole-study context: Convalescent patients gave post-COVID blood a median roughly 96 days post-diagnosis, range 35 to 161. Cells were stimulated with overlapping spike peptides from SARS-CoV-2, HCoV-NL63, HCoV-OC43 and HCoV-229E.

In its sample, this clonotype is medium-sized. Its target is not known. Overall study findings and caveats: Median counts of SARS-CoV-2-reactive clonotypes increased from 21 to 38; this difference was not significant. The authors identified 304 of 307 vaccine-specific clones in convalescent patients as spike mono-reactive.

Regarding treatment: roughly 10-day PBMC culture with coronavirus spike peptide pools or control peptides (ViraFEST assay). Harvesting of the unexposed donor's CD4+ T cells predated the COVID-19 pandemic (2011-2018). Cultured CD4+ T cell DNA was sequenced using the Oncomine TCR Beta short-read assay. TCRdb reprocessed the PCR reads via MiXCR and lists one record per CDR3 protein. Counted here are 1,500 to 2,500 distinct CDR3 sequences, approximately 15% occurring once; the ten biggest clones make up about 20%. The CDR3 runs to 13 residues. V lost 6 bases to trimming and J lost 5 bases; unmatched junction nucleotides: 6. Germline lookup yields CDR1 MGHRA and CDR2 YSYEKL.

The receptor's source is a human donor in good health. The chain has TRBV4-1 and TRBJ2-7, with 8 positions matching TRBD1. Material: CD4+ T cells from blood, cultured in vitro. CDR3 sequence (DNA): TGCGCCAGCAGATCCCCGGACAGGGACGAGCAGTACTTC. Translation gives CASRSPDRDEQYF.